Shown below are 27 T cell receptor beta chains from a single sample sequenced in a study of T cell changes during pregnancy in multiple sclerosis. TCRdb's copy holds only in-frame clones and misses some; the assay was immunoSEQ multiplex PCR. Among roughly 72,000 clones listed, 94% were seen once. The starting material was CD4+ T cells from peripheral blood mononuclear cells, obtained after pregnancy. The receptors stem from a female donor with multiple sclerosis, enrolled in a pregnancy study.

The gene calls are TRBV7-2 and TRBJ1-2; D is perhaps TRBD1 (6 bases). This CDR3 is 14 amino acids long. The V gene's germline CDR1 is SGHTA and CDR2 FQGNSA. With 1 base removed from V and 4 bases from J, the gap between germline ends came to 10 bases. DNA for the CDR3: TGTGCCAGCAGCTTAGTCACAGGGAGCTATGGCTACACCTTC. Its protein product is CASSLVTGSYGYTF.

The rearrangement uses TRBV6-1 and TRBJ2-7; 10 bases are shared with TRBD2. This CDR3 is built from 16 residues. From germline, CDR1 is MNHNS and CDR2 SASEGT. The J segment lost 4 bases and the V segment lost 1 base, leaving 7 bases of the junction unmatched. The CDR3 nucleotides are TGTGCCAGCAGTGAAGTTCAAGCGGGAGGGCATTACGAGCAGTACTTC. It specifies CASSEVQAGGHYEQYF.

The chain is built from TRBV18 and TRBJ2-7; 8 nucleotides agree with TRBD2. The CDR3 is made up of 15 amino acids. Germline-derived CDR1 and CDR2 are KGHSH and LQKENI. V lost 5 bases, J lost 2 bases, and 8 bases stayed unmatched. The CDR3 nucleotides are TGTGCCAGCTCAGAAGCGGGAGCTGTTACCTACGAGCAGTACTTC. Its protein is CASSEAGAVTYEQYF.

This chain links TRBV20-1 with TRBJ2-1, with a tentative D call TRBD2 (5 bases). Germline loops: CDR1 DFQATT, CDR2 SNEGSKA (reference sequence). This CDR3 is built from 11 residues. The germline V and J ends were trimmed by 5 bases and 7 bases, with 9 bases remaining between them. The CDR3 DNA sequence: TGCAGTGCTTGGACGGGGAATGAGCAGTTCTTC. Translation gives CSAWTGNEQFF.

The chain employs TRBV6-5 and TRBJ2-1; maybe TRBD1 (5 bases). Germline lookup yields CDR1 MNHEY and CDR2 SVGAGI. The CDR3 extends over 15 amino acids. Trimming removed 1 base from V and 3 bases from J, with 10 bases in between. The CDR3 spells CASSYWAGNYNEQFF. CDR3 DNA: TGTGCCAGCAGTTACTGGGCAGGGAACTACAATGAGCAGTTCTTC.

The V gene is TRBV5-6, the J gene TRBJ1-2, with D tentatively TRBD1 (5 bases). The CDR3 totals 18 residues. Germline V gives CDR1 SGHDT, CDR2 YYEEEE. Trimming took off 3 bases at V and 4 bases at J, with 25 bases between the two ends. Written as DNA, the CDR3 is TGTGCCAGCAGCTGGTTCCGCGAAACCAGGGTGTCCATCTATGGCTACACCTTC. Translation: CASSWFRETRVSIYGYTF.

The chain joins TRBV11-2 to TRBJ2-5, with D possibly being TRBD2 (6 bases). V shed 5 bases and J shed 0 bases, with 10 bases lying between them. The CDR3 is 14 residues long. CDR1 SGHAT and CDR2 FQNNGV come from the germline V gene. The CDR3 sequence is CASSPRGNQETQYF. In nucleotides, the CDR3 is TGTGCCAGCAGCCCGCGGGGCAACCAAGAGACCCAGTACTTC.

V is TRBV6-5 and J is TRBJ2-6, with D unclear. Germline V gene data show CDR1 as MNHEY and CDR2 as SVGAGI. This CDR3 contains 13 residues. V lost 7 bases, J lost 1 base, and 5 bases lay in between. CDR3 sequence: CASIKSGANVLTF. The CDR3 nucleotides read TGTGCCAGCATCAAATCTGGGGCCAACGTCCTGACTTTC.

This rearrangement joins TRBV2 to TRBJ2-4; 10 bases fit TRBD1. The CDR3 has 16 residues. Germline V lookup: CDR1 SNHLY, CDR2 FYNNEI. V shed 8 bases and J 1 base; nucleotides not matched to a gene: 8. This chain's CDR3 is CASLKTGGLAKNIQYF. The CDR3 coding sequence is TGTGCCAGCTTAAAGACAGGGGGCCTCGCCAAAAACATTCAGTACTTC.

The table lists this clone with a count of one. The rearrangement links TRBV4-3 to TRBJ1-3; 8 bases fit TRBD1. CDR1 is LGHNA, CDR2 YSLEER, per germline. This CDR3 comprises 17 residues. V lost 2 bases and J lost 0; bases outside the gene matches: 6. The CDR3 DNA reads as TGCGCCAGCAGCCAAAACAGGGGGAGAAGCTCTGGAAACACCATATATTTT. Translation gives CASSQNRGRSSGNTIYF.

The V and J genes are TRBV2 and TRBJ2-1; 7 positions agree with TRBD1. There are 14 residues in the CDR3. Germline CDR1 reads SNHLY; CDR2 reads FYNNEI. V dropped 11 bases and J dropped 4; count of bases not matched to a gene: 11. The CDR3 nucleotides read TGTGCCTGCCCGGGACAGAGACTATACAATGAGCAGTTCTTC. This gives the protein CACPGQRLYNEQFF.

The gene calls are TRBV6-6 and TRBJ1-1; tentatively, D is TRBD1 (6 bases). Deletions cut 8 bases from V and 11 bases from J, with 12 bases between. The CDR3 has 10 residues. Germline CDR1 and CDR2: MNHNY and SVGAGI (reference sequence). The CDR3: CASERGGAFF. CDR3 DNA: TGTGCCAGCGAAAGGGGGGGGGCTTTCTTT.

The chain has TRBV5-4 and TRBJ2-3; 7 bases are shared with TRBD2. Germline assignment: CDR1 SGHNT and CDR2 YYREEE (reference sequence). The CDR3 has 16 amino acids. The V and J ends lost 2 bases and 2 bases, in that order; junction bases with no gene match: 8. Written as DNA, the CDR3 is TGTGCCAGCAGCTTATCTAGCGGCCTTCTCACAGATACGCAGTATTTT. It codes for CASSLSSGLLTDTQYF.

V usage is TRBV28 and J usage is TRBJ1-2; 7 positions agree with TRBD1. Germline V gene data show CDR1 as MDHEN and CDR2 as SYDVKM. V was pared by 4 bases and J by 6 bases, with 5 bases of the junction left unmatched. This CDR3 spans 13 amino acids. In DNA form, the CDR3 reads TGTGCCAGCAGTTCGACAGGGATACATGGCTACACCTTC. It yields the protein CASSSTGIHGYTF.

This clone has ten or more counts. The V and J genes are TRBV16 and TRBJ1-1; 7 bases line up with TRBD1. Trimming cost V 4 bases and J 1 base; bases outside gene matches: 9. Germline V gene data show CDR1 as KGHSY and CDR2 as FQNENV. The CDR3 consists of 16 residues. The CDR3 sequence is CASSRQGLLSNTEAFF. The DNA of the CDR3 is TGTGCCAGCAGCCGACAGGGTCTATTGTCGAACACTGAAGCTTTCTTT.

The rearrangement uses TRBV7-2 and TRBJ2-2; 8 nucleotides agree with TRBD2. V was pared by 7 bases and J by 5 bases, with 12 bases of the junction left unmatched. This CDR3 is built from 16 residues. Germline CDR1 is SGHTA and CDR2 is FQGNSA. The CDR3 region is CASTQLAGGRTGELFF. CDR3 DNA: TGTGCCAGCACCCAGCTGGCGGGGGGCAGGACCGGGGAGCTGTTTTTT.

This chain joins TRBV23-1 and TRBJ1-2; TRBD1 matches 7 bases. TRBV23-1 is an ORF, with its function uncertain. Unmatched junction bases numbered 7, after V lost 11 bases and J lost 4 bases. The CDR3 is 12 amino acids. The CDR3: CAGKGQIYGYTF. As DNA, the CDR3 is TGCGCCGGGAAGGGACAGATCTATGGCTACACCTTC.

The chain recombines TRBV2 with TRBJ2-7, with TRBD2 matching over 7 bases. V lost 0 bases and J lost 7; bases outside the gene matches: 12. CDR3 length: 16 residues. Germline CDR1 is SNHLY and CDR2 is FYNNEI. The CDR3 region has the DNA TGTGCCAGCAGTGAAGCCTCGAGACTAGCACGATGGGAGCAGTACTTC. Protein product: CASSEASRLARWEQYF.

The chain recombines TRBV9 with TRBJ2-3; 7 nucleotides line up with TRBD2. Germline assignment: CDR1 SGDLS and CDR2 YYNGEE. Trimming took 0 bases from V and 4 from J; bases not matched to a gene: 5. CDR3 length equals 15 residues. CDR3 bases: TGTGCCAGCAGCGTAGCCGGGAGGTTACCAGATACGCAGTATTTT. This encodes CASSVAGRLPDTQYF.

V usage is TRBV14 and J usage is TRBJ2-4; 7 positions agree with TRBD1. CDR1 SGHDN and CDR2 FVKESK come from the germline V gene. With 4 bases clipped from V and 6 bases from J, the junction kept 9 bases outside the gene matches. The CDR3 loop spans 15 amino acids. The CDR3 bases are TGTGCCAGCAGCCGTCGGACAGGCGGAAGAAACATTCAGTACTTC. Residues: CASSRRTGGRNIQYF.

The CDR3 reads CASIQRGSGRGEDTQYF. In nucleotides, the CDR3 is TGTGCCAGCATTCAACGGGGTAGCGGGAGGGGAGAAGATACGCAGTATTTT. The chain employs TRBV5-4 and TRBJ2-3, with 11 bases aligning to TRBD2. Germline V lookup: CDR1 SGHNT, CDR2 YYREEE (reference sequence). The CDR3 consists of 17 residues. V lost 6 bases to trimming and J lost 5 bases; unmatched junction nucleotides: 14. The full variable domain, with the rest looked up from reference TRBV5-4 and TRBJ2-3, is ETGVTQSPTHLIKTRGQQVTLRCSSQSGHNTVSWYQQALGQGPQFIFQYYREEENGRGNFPPRFSGLQFPNYSSELNVNALELDDSALYLCASIQRGSGRGEDTQYFGPGTRLTVL.

The V gene is TRBV29-1, the J gene TRBJ2-1; possible D gene TRBD2, 5 bases. V was clipped by 4 bases and J by 7 bases, with 17 bases between them. The CDR3 extends over 14 amino acids. Per germline, CDR1 SQVTM and CDR2 ANQGSEA. The CDR3 sequence: CSVVNRAVWNEQFF. The CDR3 DNA reads TGCAGCGTTGTGAATCGAGCGGTCTGGAATGAGCAGTTCTTC.

In its sample, this clone was seen once. This same CDR3 is encoded by further DNA sequences in the sample. The V gene is TRBV18, the J gene TRBJ1-5, with a weak D call TRBD1 (6 bases). This CDR3 comprises 14 residues. Germline CDR1 is KGHSH and CDR2 is LQKENI. Trimming shortened V by 2 bases and J by 4 bases, and 9 bases separated the two germline ends. The CDR3 DNA sequence: TGTGCCAGCTCACCAGGGGGCGGAAATCAGCCCCAGCATTTT. Translation gives CASSPGGGNQPQHF. The full variable domain, rest sourced from reference TRBV18 and TRBJ1-5, is NAGVMQNPRHLVRRRGQEARLRCSPMKGHSHVYWYRQLPEEGLKFMVYLQKENIIDESGMPKERFSAEFPKEGPSILRIQQVVRGDSAAYFCASSPGGGNQPQHFGDGTRLSIL.

The rearrangement links TRBV27 to TRBJ2-7, with TRBD2 as a possible D gene (5 bases). This CDR3 is built from 13 residues. The ends were cut back, 3 bases at V and 5 bases at J, with 11 bases in the middle. CDR1 and CDR2 (germline): MNHEY, SMNVEV (reference sequence). As DNA, the CDR3 is TGTGCCAGCAGTTTCCGCGAGGGAAACGAGCAGTACTTC. This encodes CASSFREGNEQYF.

The table lists this clone with a few counts. V gene TRBV5-6 combines with J gene TRBJ2-1; D is uncertain. The CDR3 has 13 residues. The V gene lost 1 base and the J gene lost 9 bases, with 11 bases spanning the gap. Germline V lookup: CDR1 SGHDT, CDR2 YYEEEE. In DNA form, the CDR3 reads TGTGCCAGCAGCTTGTTGGGCTACGGTGAGCAGTTCTTC. It specifies CASSLLGYGEQFF. The whole variable domain, filled in from reference TRBV5-6 and TRBJ2-1, reads DAGVTQSPTHLIKTRGQQVTLRCSPKSGHDTVSWYQQALGQGPQFIFQYYEEEERQRGNFPDRFSGHQFPNYSSELNVNALLLGDSALYLCASSLLGYGEQFFGPGTRLTVL.

The J gene is TRBJ2-7, the V gene TRBV10-3, with 9 bases aligning to TRBD1. CDR1 ENHRY and CDR2 SYGVKD come from the germline V gene. This CDR3 has 12 residues. J gave up 9 bases and V 4 bases, and 4 bases lay outside the gene matches. The CDR3 nucleotides read TGTGCCATCAGTGGGGACAGGGTGCGGCAGTACTTC. Translating gives CAISGDRVRQYF.

This sequence joins TRBV13 and TRBJ2-7, with 8 positions matching TRBD2. The CDR3 totals 15 residues. Trimming cost V 5 bases and J 1 base; bases outside gene matches: 7. Germline V gene lookup returns CDR1 PRHDT and CDR2 FYEKMQ (reference sequence). The CDR3: CASSAEGGGSYEQYF. The CDR3 nucleotides read TGTGCCAGCAGCGCCGAAGGCGGGGGGTCCTACGAGCAGTACTTC.